One sample yielded the 13 T cell receptor beta chains listed below, sequenced in a study of cytomegalovirus exposure and HLA in healthy donors. PCR primers comprised 60 Vbeta and 13 Jbeta primers. The repertoire was sequenced with immunoSEQ multiplex PCR; TCRdb's copy has only in-frame clones and lacks some. The data hold around 150,000 clones, with roughly four fifths observed a single time. The material sequenced was PBMCs. These receptors were collected from a man between 40 and 49 years old in good health and CMV-seronegative.

The chain uses TRBV6-5 and TRBJ2-2; D uncertain. Germline values: CDR1 MNHEY, CDR2 SVGAGI. CDR3 length equals 15 residues. V was cut by 6 bases and J by 1 base, with 12 bases left in between. The CDR3 spells CASSFTSRNTGELFF. CDR3 DNA sequence: TGTGCCAGCAGCTTTACCTCGAGGAACACCGGGGAGCTGTTTTTT.

This rearrangement joins TRBV4-3 to TRBJ1-2, with 7 bases fitting TRBD1. CDR3 length equals 13 residues. V was clipped by 3 bases and J by 8 bases; unmatched bases: 6. CDR1 is LGHNA and CDR2 is YSLEER in the germline V gene. This chain's CDR3 is CASSQTGLRGYTF. The DNA for the CDR3 is TGCGCCAGCAGCCAGACAGGGTTGAGAGGCTACACCTTC.

The chain couples TRBV6-6 to TRBJ2-5, with 7 bases identical to TRBD1. With 7 bases clipped from V and 4 bases from J, the junction kept 6 bases outside the gene matches. This CDR3 has 13 residues. Germline CDR1 reads MNHNY; CDR2 reads SVGAGI (reference sequence). CDR3 in DNA: TGTGCCAGCAAACAGGGGAGTTCAGAGACCCAGTACTTC. Translated, it gives CASKQGSSETQYF.

This clone was seen just once. The V gene is TRBV6-6, the J gene TRBJ1-3, with TRBD1 as a possible D gene (5 bases). The length of the CDR3 is 14 residues. V was cut by 2 bases and J by 4 bases, with 9 bases left in between. From germline, CDR1 is MNHNY and CDR2 SVGAGI (reference sequence). CDR3 in DNA: TGTGCCAGCAGTTACGGGGGGTTAGGAAACACCATATATTTT. Translating it yields CASSYGGLGNTIYF.

CDR3 nucleotides: TGTGCCAGCAGCTCCGGAACGCGGAACGGCAATCAGCCCCAGCATTTT. Its protein is CASSSGTRNGNQPQHF. The chain has TRBV7-9 and TRBJ1-5, with D unresolved. Germline CDR1 SEHNR, CDR2 FQNEAQ (reference sequence). The CDR3 extends over 16 amino acids. Trimming pared 4 bases from V and 2 bases from J, leaving 15 bases between.

The chain links TRBV5-6 to TRBJ1-5; possibly TRBD1 for D (6 bases). There are 13 residues in the CDR3. Per germline, CDR1 SGHDT and CDR2 YYEEEE. V was clipped by 3 bases and J by 11 bases, with 15 bases between them. CDR3 in amino acids: CASSSYRELAQHF. In DNA, the CDR3 is TGTGCCAGCAGCTCCTACAGGGAATTAGCCCAGCATTTT.

The rearrangement uses TRBV9 and TRBJ1-1, with a possible D match to TRBD1 (6 bases). V lost 0 bases to trimming and J lost 3 bases, with 12 bases between them. The length of the CDR3 is 15 residues. Germline CDR1 and CDR2: SGDLS and YYNGEE. CDR3 nucleotide sequence: TGTGCCAGCAGCGTAGATCACAGGGCAGACACTGAAGCTTTCTTT. Its protein product is CASSVDHRADTEAFF. The full variable domain, in which reference TRBV9 and TRBJ1-1 provide the parts outside the CDR3, is DSGVTQTPKHLITATGQRVTLRCSPRSGDLSVYWYQQSLDQGLQFLIQYYNGEERAKGNILERFSAQQFPDLHSELNLSSLELGDSALYFCASSVDHRADTEAFFGQGTRLTVV.

The CDR3 here is CASRTGSTRYEQYF. CDR3 nucleotide sequence: TGTGCCAGCAGGACCGGGTCAACACGGTACGAGCAGTACTTC. The rearrangement links TRBV6-1 to TRBJ2-7; D remains ambiguous. V shed 6 bases and J shed 4 bases, with 16 bases lying between them. This CDR3 region has 14 residues. Germline V gives CDR1 MNHNS, CDR2 SASEGT.

This clone was detected a few times. The chain joins TRBV11-2 to TRBJ2-5, with 8 bases fitting TRBD2. V dropped 1 base and J dropped 2; count of bases not matched to a gene: 6. Germline-derived CDR1 and CDR2 are SGHAT and FQNNGV. The CDR3 consists of 16 residues. The chain's CDR3 is CASSLAAGGPQETQYF. The CDR3 DNA is TGTGCCAGCAGCTTAGCCGCGGGGGGCCCGCAAGAGACCCAGTACTTC.

The J gene is TRBJ1-4, the V gene TRBV6-5, with D possibly matching TRBD1 (6 bases). There are 12 residues in the CDR3. CDR1 is MNHEY, CDR2 SVGAGI, per germline. V was pared by 2 bases and J by 12 bases, with 10 bases between. The CDR3 loop is CASSYGGGELFF. The CDR3 nucleotides are TGTGCCAGCAGTTACGGCGGGGGCGAACTGTTTTTT.

The rearrangement joins TRBV27 to TRBJ1-2; D uncertain. The CDR3 covers 13 residues. In germline, CDR1 is MNHEY, CDR2 SMNVEV (reference sequence). Trimming removed 0 bases from V and 8 bases from J, with 10 bases in between. CDR3 DNA: TGTGCCAGCAGTTTATCCCCGGGGAGCGGCTACACCTTC. Protein sequence: CASSLSPGSGYTF.

The chain has TRBV18 and TRBJ2-1; the D gene is possibly TRBD1 (5 bases). Trimming stripped 4 bases from V and 5 bases from J, with 9 bases between. Per germline, CDR1 KGHSH and CDR2 LQKENI. CDR3 size: 13 residues. In nucleotides, the CDR3 is TGTGCCAGCTCACTGCTCAGGGACAATGAGCAGTTCTTC. Its translation: CASSLLRDNEQFF.

This clone appeared once. The rearrangement uses TRBV7-6 and TRBJ2-2, with 7 positions matching TRBD2. Trimming took 0 bases from V and 1 from J; bases not matched to a gene: 2. The germline gives CDR1 SGHVS, CDR2 FNYEAQ. The CDR3 is 16 residues long. The CDR3 spells CASSLAAGVNTGELFF. The CDR3 DNA reads TGTGCCAGCAGCTTAGCGGCGGGGGTGAACACCGGGGAGCTGTTTTTT.